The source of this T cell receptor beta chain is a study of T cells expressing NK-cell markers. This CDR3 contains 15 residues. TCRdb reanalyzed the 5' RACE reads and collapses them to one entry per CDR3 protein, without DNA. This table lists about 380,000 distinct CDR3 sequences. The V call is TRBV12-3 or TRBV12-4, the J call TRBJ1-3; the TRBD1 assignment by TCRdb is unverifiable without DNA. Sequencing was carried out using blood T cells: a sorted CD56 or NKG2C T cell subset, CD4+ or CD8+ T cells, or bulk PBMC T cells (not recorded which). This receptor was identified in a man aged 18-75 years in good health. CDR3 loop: CASSDTGDSGNTIYF.